Listed below are T cell receptor beta chains from one sample, sequenced in a study of vaccination effects on CD4 cells after COVID-19. No cognate antigen is known for these TCRs. Sequenced by immunoSEQ multiplex PCR; TCRdb stores in-frame clones only, minus some. The sample has some 30,000 clones; approximately 69% are singletons. The sample consisted of CD4+ T cells from PBMCs cultured with SARS-CoV-2 spike peptides, taken after COVID-19 vaccination. The origin of the receptors is a human donor who received a COVID-19 vaccine. CDR3s include the opening cysteine and the closing phenylalanine or tryptophan. D genes are given only for firm matches. Not all rows give a size; the values are once, few, many and, for expanded clones, a class.

v_gene	abundance	d_gene	j_gene	CDR3nt	CDR3aa
TRBV4-1	.	.	TRBJ2-7	TGCGCCAGCAGCCACGGCCGAATAAACGTCTACGAGCAGTACTTC	CASSHGRINVYEQYF
TRBV10-3	.	TRBD2	TRBJ2-3	TGTGCCATCAGCCGACTAGCGGGGGGTGACACAGATACGCAGTATTTT	CAISRLAGGDTDTQYF
TRBV3-1/TRBV3-2	.	TRBD1	TRBJ1-2	TGTGCCAGCAGCCAAGCAACAGGGGGGAAAGGCTACACCTTC	CASSQATGGKGYTF
TRBV7-6	.	.	TRBJ2-2	TGTGCCAGCAGACCCCTCACGAGCGGCCGGAACACCGGGGAGCTGTTTTTT	CASRPLTSGRNTGELFF
TRBV30	few	.	TRBJ1-1	TGTGCCTGGAGTTTAGGAGAGTCTGAAGCTTTCTTT	CAWSLGESEAFF
TRBV14	.	.	TRBJ1-1	TGTGCCAGCAGCCAAAGTGGCTCCCGTAGGACTGAAGCTTTCTTT	CASSQSGSRRTEAFF
TRBV5-1	.	.	TRBJ2-2	TGCGCCAGCAGGGAGATGGGGGGTCTATACACCGGGGAGCTGTTTTTT	CASREMGGLYTGELFF
TRBV20-1	.	TRBD2	TRBJ2-1	TGCAGTCCCAGCGGGGGGAATGAGCAGTTCTTC	CSPSGGNEQFF
TRBV6-5	.	.	TRBJ1-5	TGTGCCAAGCCGGGGGGGGACAATCAGCCCCAGCATTTT	CAKPGGDNQPQHF
TRBV10-3	.	.	TRBJ1-2	TGTGCCATCAGTGCGGACCCTGGAGACTATGGCTACACCTTC	CAISADPGDYGYTF
TRBV4-1	.	.	TRBJ2-3	TGCGCCAGCAGCCAAGGGCCGGTAGGGCAGAAGAAAGATACGCAGTATTTT	CASSQGPVGQKKDTQYF
TRBV18	.	.	TRBJ1-4	TGTGCCAGCTCACCGTCGTCTCCAGGTTTGGATGAAAAACTGTTTTTT	CASSPSSPGLDEKLFF
TRBV3-1/TRBV3-2	.	TRBD1	TRBJ2-2	TGTGCCAGCAGCCAAAATGCGGCCCCGGGACAGGGCACCGGGGAGCTGTTTTTT	CASSQNAAPGQGTGELFF
TRBV12-3/TRBV12-4	.	.	TRBJ1-2	TGTGCCAGCAGCCCCTCAGGGTACTATGGCTACACCTTC	CASSPSGYYGYTF
TRBV5-8	.	TRBD2	TRBJ2-7	TGTGCCAGCAGCTTGAAGAGGACTAGAGGTAACGAGCAGTACTTC	CASSLKRTRGNEQYF
TRBV27	.	TRBD2	TRBJ2-7	TGTGCCAGCAGTTCCCGGGGGGGCCCCTACGAGCAGTACTTC	CASSSRGGPYEQYF
TRBV2	.	.	TRBJ2-3	TGTGCCAGCCGGGAGTGGCGAACCCGCACAGATACGCAGTATTTT	CASREWRTRTDTQYF
TRBV6-5	.	.	TRBJ1-3	TGTGCCAGCCAGGGCTCTGGAAACACCATATATTTT	CASQGSGNTIYF